These T cell receptor beta chains were read from a single sample in a study of sequential checkpoint blockade in melanoma. Only in-frame clones appear in the TCRdb table, and some are missing; sequencing was by immunoSEQ multiplex PCR. The table has some 22,000 clones, roughly 80% seen once; the top ten hold around a tenth. The sample in question was CD8+ T cells sorted from blood (inferred from file names), obtained from a patient given nivolumab and ipilimumab in sequence. Receptor source: a human donor with melanoma. The CDR3 runs from the conserved cysteine through the conserved F or W. The D gene is left open where the match is weak. Clone size is stated in some rows and not others, as once, few, many or a class when expanded.

v_call	j_call	clone_size	d_call	cdr3_length	cdr3_aa	cdr3_nt
TRBV4-1	TRBJ1-5	NA	NA	15	CASSQDPVLNQPQHF	TGCGCCAGCAGCCAAGATCCGGTCCTCAATCAGCCCCAGCATTTT
TRBV7-9	TRBJ2-1	NA	TRBD2	16	CASSRRGSGRVDEQFF	TGTGCCAGCAGCCGTCGAGGGAGCGGGAGGGTCGATGAGCAGTTCTTC
TRBV19	TRBJ2-7	NA	TRBD2	15	CASSPAGGLHYEQYF	TGTGCCAGTAGTCCAGCGGGGGGCCTTCACTACGAGCAGTACTTC
TRBV7-9	TRBJ2-3	NA	NA	16	CASTAPGGPHTDTQYF	TGTGCCAGCACCGCCCCCGGGGGACCACACACAGATACGCAGTATTTT
TRBV10-3	TRBJ1-3	NA	NA	12	CATRFTGNTIYF	TGTGCCACCAGGTTCACTGGAAACACCATATATTTT
TRBV19	TRBJ1-1	NA	TRBD1	17	CASSPRWGQDMNTEAFF	TGTGCCAGTAGTCCCCGGTGGGGACAGGACATGAACACTGAAGCTTTCTTT
TRBV28	TRBJ1-1	NA	NA	16	CASSLVRGPLNTEAFF	TGTGCCAGCAGTTTAGTCAGGGGTCCCTTGAACACTGAAGCTTTCTTT
TRBV6-5	TRBJ2-1	NA	NA	13	CASSYSRYNEQFF	TGTGCCAGCAGTTACTCGAGGTACAATGAGCAGTTCTTC
TRBV2	TRBJ1-5	NA	TRBD1	15	CASSEGQVGNQPQHF	TGTGCCAGCTCCGAGGGACAGGTCGGCAATCAGCCCCAGCATTTT
TRBV14	TRBJ1-1	few	NA	17	CASSQDGIRRGYPEAFF	TGTGCCAGCAGCCAAGACGGGATAAGACGAGGGTATCCTGAAGCTTTCTTT
TRBV5-6	TRBJ1-4	NA	NA	15	CASSSGGIPRGKLFF	TGTGCCAGCAGCTCCGGTGGGATCCCTAGGGGGAAACTGTTTTTT
TRBV19	TRBJ2-7	NA	TRBD1	17	CASSIGPLDRGPYEQYF	TGTGCCAGTAGTATAGGTCCCCTAGACAGGGGCCCCTACGAGCAGTACTTC
TRBV19	TRBJ2-6	NA	NA	13	CASKGAGANVLTF	TGTGCCAGCAAGGGGGCTGGGGCCAACGTCCTGACTTTC
TRBV27	TRBJ2-7	NA	NA	15	CASSRTALTTYEQYF	TGTGCCAGCAGCCGGACAGCCCTTACTACCTACGAGCAGTACTTC
TRBV4-3	TRBJ2-5	NA	NA	14	CASSQTNRGETQYF	TGCGCCAGCAGCCAGACTAACCGGGGGGAGACCCAGTACTTC
TRBV10-2	TRBJ2-7	NA	NA	15	CASSEHRGLSYEQYF	TGCGCCAGCAGTGAACACAGGGGACTCTCCTACGAGCAGTACTTC
TRBV6-5	TRBJ2-7	NA	TRBD1	14	CASSYLDRVDEQYF	TGTGCCAGCAGTTACTTGGACAGGGTGGATGAGCAGTACTTC
TRBV28	TRBJ2-1	NA	TRBD2	17	CASSLGMGEGFHNEQFF	TGTGCCAGCAGTTTGGGTATGGGGGAGGGATTCCACAATGAGCAGTTCTTC
TRBV14	TRBJ1-2	NA	NA	13	CASSPGAYYGYTF	TGTGCCAGCAGCCCAGGCGCATACTATGGCTACACCTTC
TRBV9	TRBJ1-2	NA	TRBD1	15	CASSVAQGVTYGYTF	TGTGCCAGCAGCGTAGCCCAGGGGGTTACCTATGGCTACACCTTC
TRBV12-5	TRBJ2-2	once	NA	14	CASDTGSGTGELFF	TGTGCTAGTGATACAGGGTCGGGCACCGGGGAGCTGTTTTTT
TRBV11-3	TRBJ1-4	NA	NA	16	CASTLDWGGRGEKLFF	TGTGCCAGCACCCTCGATTGGGGGGGGAGGGGTGAAAAACTGTTTTTT
TRBV13	TRBJ2-5	NA	NA	14	CASSPLGPTETQYF	TGTGCCAGCAGCCCCCTGGGGCCTACGGAGACCCAGTACTTC
TRBV19	TRBJ2-2	NA	NA	14	CASRPKPGTGELFF	TGTGCCAGTAGACCGAAGCCTGGCACCGGGGAGCTGTTTTTT
TRBV7-8	TRBJ2-7	NA	NA	15	CASSLAPGGSYEQYF	TGTGCCAGCAGCTTAGCCCCCGGGGGTTCCTACGAGCAGTACTTC
TRBV19	TRBJ2-1	NA	TRBD2	16	CASSMDREGGQNEQFF	TGTGCCAGTAGTATGGATCGGGAGGGGGGGCAAAATGAGCAGTTCTTC
TRBV28	TRBJ2-7	NA	TRBD2	15	CASSPGLGLLDEQYF	TGTGCCAGCAGTCCCGGACTAGGTTTGCTCGACGAGCAGTACTTC
TRBV5-6	TRBJ1-5	NA	NA	13	CASSFLPNRPQHF	TGTGCCAGCAGCTTCCTCCCCAATAGGCCCCAGCATTTT
TRBV27	TRBJ1-5	NA	NA	13	CASSTADNQPQHF	TGTGCCAGCAGTACAGCCGATAATCAGCCCCAGCATTTT
TRBV7-2	TRBJ2-7	few	TRBD2	15	CASSLAGTTPYEQYF	TGTGCCAGCAGCTTAGCCGGGACTACACCCTACGAGCAGTACTTC
TRBV4-1	TRBJ2-2	NA	TRBD2	18	CASSPQPGLAGANGELFF	TGCGCCAGCAGCCCACAACCGGGACTAGCGGGCGCTAACGGGGAGCTGTTTTTT
TRBV27	TRBJ2-3	NA	NA	13	CASSLQGLDTQYF	TGTGCCAGCAGTTTACAGGGGCTAGATACGCAGTATTTT
TRBV5-6	TRBJ1-5	NA	TRBD1	15	CASSRGTGQPLSQHF	TGTGCCAGCAGCCGCGGGACAGGGCAGCCACTATCCCAGCATTTT
TRBV27	TRBJ2-1	NA	NA	12	CASSFPNGEQFF	TGTGCCAGCAGTTTCCCGAACGGTGAGCAGTTCTTC
TRBV30	TRBJ1-4	NA	NA	14	CAWSVKVDDEKLFF	TGTGCCTGGAGTGTAAAAGTAGATGATGAAAAACTGTTTTTT
TRBV10-1	TRBJ2-1	NA	TRBD2	17	CASSTGTSGGAVYEQFF	TGCGCCAGCAGCACCGGGACTAGCGGGGGGGCCGTGTATGAGCAGTTCTTC
TRBV5-5	TRBJ2-3	NA	TRBD2	14	CASSPGLATDTQYF	TGTGCCAGCAGCCCGGGACTAGCCACAGATACGCAGTATTTT
TRBV29-1	TRBJ2-5	once	NA	14	CSVEDRRGFETQYF	TGCAGCGTTGAAGATCGGCGGGGATTCGAGACCCAGTACTTC
TRBV9	TRBJ2-1	NA	NA	14	CASSPYEANNEQFF	TGTGCCAGCAGCCCCTACGAGGCGAACAATGAGCAGTTCTTC
TRBV11-2	TRBJ2-7	NA	NA	13	CASSVGGGSEQYF	TGTGCCAGCAGCGTCGGTGGAGGGAGCGAGCAGTACTTC
TRBV5-6	TRBJ2-4	NA	NA	13	CASFRQGGNIQYF	TGTGCCAGCTTTCGACAGGGAGGCAACATTCAGTACTTC
TRBV25-1	TRBJ2-7	NA	NA	14	CASSEYGGTHEQYF	TGTGCCAGCAGTGAATATGGAGGTACCCACGAGCAGTACTTC
TRBV11-2	TRBJ2-7	NA	TRBD2	15	CASSLSGGDAYEQYF	TGTGCCAGCAGCTTAAGCGGGGGGGACGCCTACGAGCAGTACTTC
TRBV5-1	TRBJ2-7	NA	TRBD1	15	CASSLDQGATYEQYF	TGCGCCAGCAGCTTGGACCAGGGGGCGACCTACGAGCAGTACTTC
TRBV5-1	TRBJ2-7	NA	TRBD2	16	CASSPTSGGASYEQYF	TGCGCCAGCAGCCCAACTAGCGGGGGCGCCTCCTACGAGCAGTACTTC
TRBV4-1	TRBJ1-2	few	NA	15	CASSQSRANNYGYTF	TGCGCCAGCAGCCAGAGCCGAGCAAACAACTATGGCTACACCTTC